The 6 T cell receptor beta chains in this list originate from one sample, sequenced in a study of shared T cell receptors in the human thymus. Data came from immunoSEQ multiplex PCR; TCRdb stores just in-frame clones and leaves some out. The table lists hundreds of thousands of clones, approximately 89% of them singletons. These data were also filed under a second study, of human thymus T cells.

The sequencing sample was made of thymocytes. The origin of the receptors is a boy under two years old with a congenital heart defect.

The sample holds one count of this clone. V and J are TRBV7-2 and TRBJ2-3, with D possibly being TRBD2 (5 bases). The length of the CDR3 is 16 residues. Trimming pared 1 base from V and 2 bases from J, leaving 13 bases between. Germline V gene data show CDR1 as SGHTA and CDR2 as FQGNSA. The CDR3 bases are TGTGCCAGCAGCTTAGACCTTCCTAGCTCCACAGATACGCAGTATTTT. It codes for CASSLDLPSSTDTQYF.

This clone was counted only a few times. The chain joins TRBV6-6 to TRBJ1-3; 7 bases are shared with TRBD1. CDR1 and CDR2 (germline): MNHNY, SVGAGI (reference sequence). The CDR3 runs to 15 residues. The trim removed 0 bases at V and 4 bases at J, leaving 3 bases unmatched. The CDR3 is CASSYSRGQGNTIYF. The CDR3, as DNA: TGTGCCAGCAGTTACTCGAGGGGGCAGGGAAACACCATATATTTT.

This chain joins TRBV4-3 and TRBJ2-5, with D perhaps matching TRBD2 (6 bases). V was cut by 0 bases and J by 1 base, with 18 bases left in between. The CDR3 has 18 residues. The germline CDR1 and CDR2 sequences are LGHNA and YSLEER. This chain's CDR3 is CASSQDRPFGGAQETQYF. For the CDR3, the DNA is TGCGCCAGCAGCCAAGATCGCCCGTTCGGAGGGGCCCAAGAGACCCAGTACTTC.

The rearrangement uses TRBV9 and TRBJ2-1; D is ambiguous. The CDR3 totals 13 residues. Germline CDR1 and CDR2: SGDLS and YYNGEE. V lost 0 bases and J 6 bases, leaving 7 bases between the germline ends. The DNA for the CDR3 is TGTGCCAGCAGCGTAGGGCAGGCCAATGAGCAGTTCTTC. Translation gives CASSVGQANEQFF.

The chain joins TRBV9 to TRBJ1-1, with no clear D. The CDR3 extends over 13 amino acids. With 2 bases removed from V and 1 base from J, the gap between germline ends came to 6 bases. The germline CDR1 and CDR2 sequences are SGDLS and YYNGEE. The CDR3 here is CASSVLRNTEAFF. For the CDR3, the DNA is TGTGCCAGCAGCGTCCTTAGGAACACTGAAGCTTTCTTT. Drawing the rest from reference TRBV9 and TRBJ1-1, the complete variable domain is DSGVTQTPKHLITATGQRVTLRCSPRSGDLSVYWYQQSLDQGLQFLIQYYNGEERAKGNILERFSAQQFPDLHSELNLSSLELGDSALYFCASSVLRNTEAFFGQGTRLTVV.

The chain couples TRBV29-1 to TRBJ2-3, with 9 bases lining up with TRBD1. The CDR3 spans 12 residues. Losses at the gene ends were 4 bases for V and 5 bases for J; bases not matched to a gene: 1. In germline, CDR1 is SQVTM, CDR2 ANQGSEA. CDR3 sequence (DNA): TGCAGCGTTGGGACAGGGGAAGATACGCAGTATTTT. Translated: CSVGTGEDTQYF.